This T cell receptor (beta chain) originates from a study of shared clonotypes between healthy human individuals. Notes on the study in general: Generation probability values for non-shared clonotypes were lower than those for clonotypes shared by all four donors. Owing to a small donor count, the genetic and exposure-history diversity represented was limited.

After removal of 5 bases from V and 4 bases from J, the junction contained 10 bases not matched to a gene. Germline V lookup: CDR1 LNHDA, CDR2 SQIVND (reference sequence). This CDR3 has 15 amino acids. Worth noting for this clone: Its antigen is undetermined.

Libraries were prepared by immunoSEQ multiplex PCR; TCRdb keeps only in-frame clonotypes and omits some of them. Of 550,000 to 700,000 clones in the sample, 73% were seen once. There were no recent acute infections or vaccinations among the donors, who were healthy HIV-negative adults. This receptor was identified in a woman in her thirties in good health. The rearrangement joins TRBV19 to TRBJ2-7; 8 nucleotides agree with TRBD2. What was sequenced was memory CD4+ T cells sorted from blood. Described subset: CD45RA-negative fraction. CDR3: CASSVRSGSRYEQYF. The CDR3 DNA sequence: TGTGCCAGTAGTGTTAGAAGCGGGAGTAGGTACGAGCAGTACTTC.